The subject of this entry is one T cell receptor (beta chain). Its antigen is as yet unknown. The cohort excluded patients with autoimmune disease history or systemic immunosuppression. The entry originates in a study of OX40 agonist ivuxolimab in advanced cancers. On the study more broadly: The dose-escalation cohort had hepatocellular carcinoma, melanoma, renal cell or head and neck cancer.

Looked up from germline, CDR1 is SGHTA and CDR2 is FQGNSA. Trimming took 7 bases from V and 6 from J; bases not matched to a gene: 14. The CDR3 has 16 amino acids. Clones were sequenced by immunoSEQ multiplex PCR, and TCRdb holds only the in-frame ones, with some missing. The profile shows approximately 65,000 clones, around four fifths of them singletons. General study findings and limits: At 0.1-3.0 mg/kg, partial responders had clonal expansion among the lowest observed.

The receptor was isolated from an adult with an advanced solid tumor such as melanoma, head and neck, liver or kidney cancer. The chain joins TRBV7-2 to TRBJ2-1; 8 bases are a match to TRBD2. Here the sequenced sample was CD4+ or CD8+ T cells sorted from blood, taken in a trial of the OX40 agonist ivuxolimab. CDR3 DNA sequence: TGTGCCAGCACCCCTCTATGGGGTAGCGGGACCAATGAGCAGTTCTTC. Residues: CASTPLWGSGTNEQFF.